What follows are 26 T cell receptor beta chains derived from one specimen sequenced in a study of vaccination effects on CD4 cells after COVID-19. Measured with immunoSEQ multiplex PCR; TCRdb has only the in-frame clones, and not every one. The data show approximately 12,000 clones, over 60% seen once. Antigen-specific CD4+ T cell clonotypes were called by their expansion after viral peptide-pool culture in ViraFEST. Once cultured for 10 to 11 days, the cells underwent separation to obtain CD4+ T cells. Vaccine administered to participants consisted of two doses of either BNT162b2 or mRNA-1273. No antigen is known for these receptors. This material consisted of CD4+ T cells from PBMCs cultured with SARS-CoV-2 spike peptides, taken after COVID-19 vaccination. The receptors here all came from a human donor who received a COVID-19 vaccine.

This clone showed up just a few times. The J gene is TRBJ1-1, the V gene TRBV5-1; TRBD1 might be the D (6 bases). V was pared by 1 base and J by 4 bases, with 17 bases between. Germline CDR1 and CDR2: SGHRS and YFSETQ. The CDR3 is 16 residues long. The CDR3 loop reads CASSLRRGKWGTEAFF. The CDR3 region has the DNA TGCGCCAGCAGCTTGCGCAGGGGTAAGTGGGGCACTGAAGCTTTCTTT.

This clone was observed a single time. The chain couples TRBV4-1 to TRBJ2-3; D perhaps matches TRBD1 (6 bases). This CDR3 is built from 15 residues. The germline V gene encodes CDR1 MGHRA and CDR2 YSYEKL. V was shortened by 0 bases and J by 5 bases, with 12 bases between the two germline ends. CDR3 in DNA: TGCGCCAGCAGCCAAGAGGGACATGGTGGAGATACGCAGTATTTT. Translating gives CASSQEGHGGDTQYF.

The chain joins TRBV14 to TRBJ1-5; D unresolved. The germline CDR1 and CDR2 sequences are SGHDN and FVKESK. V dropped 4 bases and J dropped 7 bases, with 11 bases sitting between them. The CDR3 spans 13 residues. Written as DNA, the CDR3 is TGTGCCAGCAGCCCATCCTTTAAGCAGCCCCAGCATTTT. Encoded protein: CASSPSFKQPQHF.

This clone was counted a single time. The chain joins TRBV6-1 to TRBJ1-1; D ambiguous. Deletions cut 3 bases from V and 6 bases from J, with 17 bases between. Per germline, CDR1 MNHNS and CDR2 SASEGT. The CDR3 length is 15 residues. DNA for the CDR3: TGTGCCAGCAGTGAGACCAGAATGAGCGGGTCTGAAGCTTTCTTT. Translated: CASSETRMSGSEAFF.

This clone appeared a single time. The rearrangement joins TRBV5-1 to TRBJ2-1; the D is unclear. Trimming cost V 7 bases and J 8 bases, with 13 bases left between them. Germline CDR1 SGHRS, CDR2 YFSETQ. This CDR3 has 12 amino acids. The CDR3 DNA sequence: TGCGCCAGCGGGTATAATGGCGATGAGCAGTTCTTC. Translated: CASGYNGDEQFF.

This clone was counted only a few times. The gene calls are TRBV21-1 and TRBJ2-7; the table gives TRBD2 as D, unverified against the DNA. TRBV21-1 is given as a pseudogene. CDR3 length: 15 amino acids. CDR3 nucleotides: TGTGCCAGCAGCAATGGGGAAAGAGGGTCCTACGAGCAGTACTTC. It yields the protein CASSNGERGSYEQYF.

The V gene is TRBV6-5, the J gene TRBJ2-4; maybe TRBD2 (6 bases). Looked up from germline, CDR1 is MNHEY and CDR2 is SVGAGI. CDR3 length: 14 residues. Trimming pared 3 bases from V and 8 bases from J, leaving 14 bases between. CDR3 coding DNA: TGTGCCAGCAGTTATACCGACCGGAGGGACATTCAGTACTTC. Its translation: CASSYTDRRDIQYF.

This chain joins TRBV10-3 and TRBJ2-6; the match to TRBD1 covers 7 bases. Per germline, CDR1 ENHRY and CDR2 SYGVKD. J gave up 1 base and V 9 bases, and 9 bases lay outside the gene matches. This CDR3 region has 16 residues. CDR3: CAIGTDFPSGANVLTF. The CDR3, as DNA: TGTGCCATAGGGACAGACTTCCCATCTGGGGCCAACGTCCTGACTTTC.

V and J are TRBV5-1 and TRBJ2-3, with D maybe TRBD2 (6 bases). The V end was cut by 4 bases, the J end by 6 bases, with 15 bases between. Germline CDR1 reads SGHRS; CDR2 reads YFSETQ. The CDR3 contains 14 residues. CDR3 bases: TGCGCCAGCAGCCGGGACTCCGGCGGGGATACGCAGTATTTT. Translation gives CASSRDSGGDTQYF.

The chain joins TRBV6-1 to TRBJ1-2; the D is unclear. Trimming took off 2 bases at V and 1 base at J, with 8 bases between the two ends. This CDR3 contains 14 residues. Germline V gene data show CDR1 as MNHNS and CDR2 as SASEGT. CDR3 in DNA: TGTGCCAGCAGTGAACGTCAGTTTAACTATGGCTACACCTTC. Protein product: CASSERQFNYGYTF.

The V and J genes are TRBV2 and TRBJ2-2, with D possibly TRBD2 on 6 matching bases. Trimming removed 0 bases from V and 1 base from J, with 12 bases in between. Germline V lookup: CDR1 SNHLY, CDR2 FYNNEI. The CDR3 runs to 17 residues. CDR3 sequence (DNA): TGTGCCAGCAGTGAAGCGGGACTCAGGATGAACACCGGGGAGCTGTTTTTT. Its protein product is CASSEAGLRMNTGELFF.

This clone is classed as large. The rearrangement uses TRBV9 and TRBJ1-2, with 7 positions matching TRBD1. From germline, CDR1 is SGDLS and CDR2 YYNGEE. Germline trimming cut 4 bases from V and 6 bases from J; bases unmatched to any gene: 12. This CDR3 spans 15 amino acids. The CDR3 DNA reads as TGTGCCAGCAGCAAAAGGGAGGGGGCATTAGATGGCTACACCTTC. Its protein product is CASSKREGALDGYTF.

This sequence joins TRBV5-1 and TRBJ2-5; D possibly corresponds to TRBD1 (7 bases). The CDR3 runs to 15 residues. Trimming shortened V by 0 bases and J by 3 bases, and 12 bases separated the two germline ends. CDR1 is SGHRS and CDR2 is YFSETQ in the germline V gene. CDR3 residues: CASSLARGAKETQYF. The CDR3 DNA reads TGCGCCAGCAGCTTGGCCAGGGGGGCGAAAGAGACCCAGTACTTC.

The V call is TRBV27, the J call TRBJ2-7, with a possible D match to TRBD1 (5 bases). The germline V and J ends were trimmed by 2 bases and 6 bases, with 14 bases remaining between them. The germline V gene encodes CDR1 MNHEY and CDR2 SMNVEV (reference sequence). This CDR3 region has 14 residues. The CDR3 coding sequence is TGTGCCAGCAGTTTAGGGGCGCGGCAAAGCGAGCAGTACTTC. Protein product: CASSLGARQSEQYF.

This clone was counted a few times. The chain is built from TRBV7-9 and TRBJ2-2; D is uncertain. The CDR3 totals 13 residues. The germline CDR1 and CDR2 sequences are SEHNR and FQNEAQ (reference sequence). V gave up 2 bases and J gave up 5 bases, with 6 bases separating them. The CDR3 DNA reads TGTGCCAGCAGCTTATCGTGGACCGGGGAGCTGTTTTTT. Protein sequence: CASSLSWTGELFF.

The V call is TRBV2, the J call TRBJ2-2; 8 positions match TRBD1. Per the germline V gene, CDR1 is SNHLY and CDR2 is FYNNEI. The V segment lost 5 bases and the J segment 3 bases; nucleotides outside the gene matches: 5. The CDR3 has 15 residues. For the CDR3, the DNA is TGTGCCAGCAGTTTGGCGACAGGGGACACCGGGGAGCTGTTTTTT. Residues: CASSLATGDTGELFF.

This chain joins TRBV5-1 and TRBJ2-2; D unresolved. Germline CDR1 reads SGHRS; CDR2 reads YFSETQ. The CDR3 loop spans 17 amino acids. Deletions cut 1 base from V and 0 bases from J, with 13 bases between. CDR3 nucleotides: TGCGCCAGCAGCTTGATTCCCCGGATCTCGAACACCGGGGAGCTGTTTTTT. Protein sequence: CASSLIPRISNTGELFF.

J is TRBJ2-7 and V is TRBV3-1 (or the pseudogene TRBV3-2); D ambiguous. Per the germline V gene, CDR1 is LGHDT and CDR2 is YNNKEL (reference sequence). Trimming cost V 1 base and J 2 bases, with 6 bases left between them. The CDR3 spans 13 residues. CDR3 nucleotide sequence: TGTGCCAGCAGCCAAGTTGGGCCCTACGAGCAGTACTTC. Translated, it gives CASSQVGPYEQYF.

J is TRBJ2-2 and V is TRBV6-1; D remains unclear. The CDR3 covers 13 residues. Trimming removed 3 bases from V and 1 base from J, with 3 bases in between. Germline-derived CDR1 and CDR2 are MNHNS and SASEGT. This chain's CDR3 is CASSDLNTGELFF. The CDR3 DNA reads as TGTGCCAGCAGTGACCTGAACACCGGGGAGCTGTTTTTT.

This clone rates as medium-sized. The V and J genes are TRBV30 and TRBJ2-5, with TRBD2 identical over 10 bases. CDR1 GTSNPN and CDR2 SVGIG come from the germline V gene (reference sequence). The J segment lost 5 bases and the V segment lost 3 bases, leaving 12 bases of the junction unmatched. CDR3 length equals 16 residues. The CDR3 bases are TGTGCCTGGAGCGGGCTAGCGGGAGCACAAGGGGAGACCCAGTACTTC. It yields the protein CAWSGLAGAQGETQYF.

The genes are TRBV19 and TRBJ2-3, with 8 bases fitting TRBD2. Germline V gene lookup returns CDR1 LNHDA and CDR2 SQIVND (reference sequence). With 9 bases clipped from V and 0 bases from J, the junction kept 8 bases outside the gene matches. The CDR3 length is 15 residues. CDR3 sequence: CASLPSGLSTDTQYF. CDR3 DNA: TGTGCCAGCCTGCCTAGCGGGCTAAGCACAGATACGCAGTATTTT.

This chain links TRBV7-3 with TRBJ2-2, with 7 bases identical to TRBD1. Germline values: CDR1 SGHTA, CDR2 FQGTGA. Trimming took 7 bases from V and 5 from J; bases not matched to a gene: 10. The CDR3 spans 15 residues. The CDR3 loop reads CASTEKGAWTGELFF. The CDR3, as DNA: TGTGCCAGCACCGAGAAGGGGGCGTGGACCGGGGAGCTGTTTTTT.

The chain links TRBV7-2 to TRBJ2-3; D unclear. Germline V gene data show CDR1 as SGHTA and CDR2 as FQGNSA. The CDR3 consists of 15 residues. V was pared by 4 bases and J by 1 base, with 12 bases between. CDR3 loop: CASSYRPMGTDTQYF. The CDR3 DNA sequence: TGTGCCAGCAGCTACCGACCGATGGGCACAGATACGCAGTATTTT.

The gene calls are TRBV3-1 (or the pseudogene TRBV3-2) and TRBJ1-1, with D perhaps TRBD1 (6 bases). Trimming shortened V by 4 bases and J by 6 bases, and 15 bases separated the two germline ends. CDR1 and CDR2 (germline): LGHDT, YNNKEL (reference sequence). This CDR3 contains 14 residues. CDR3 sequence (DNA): TGTGCCAGCAGCCGGGGAGCAGGGGCGGCTGAAGCTTTCTTT. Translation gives CASSRGAGAAEAFF.

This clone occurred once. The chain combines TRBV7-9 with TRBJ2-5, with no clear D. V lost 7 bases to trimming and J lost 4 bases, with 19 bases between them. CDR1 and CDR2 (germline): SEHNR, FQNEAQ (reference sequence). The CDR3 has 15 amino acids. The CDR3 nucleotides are TGTGCCAGCACCGAACCGAGTGGGTTAGGAGAGACCCAGTACTTC. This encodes CASTEPSGLGETQYF.

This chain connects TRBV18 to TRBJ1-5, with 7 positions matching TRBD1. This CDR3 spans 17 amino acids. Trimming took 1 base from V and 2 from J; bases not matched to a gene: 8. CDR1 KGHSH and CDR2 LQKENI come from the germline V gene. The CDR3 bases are TGTGCCAGCTCACCACGGGTCGACAGGGTAGGCAATCAGCCCCAGCATTTT. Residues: CASSPRVDRVGNQPQHF.